This entry features one T cell receptor beta chain sequence. Its antigen is not identified. The record originates from a study of cytomegalovirus exposure and HLA in healthy donors. General observations from the study: In a later analysis, donors in an Asian-associated ancestry cluster reportedly had fewer N-insertions in productive TCRs than the cohort mean. TCR beta V- and J-gene trimming, according to a later analysis, was linked to a missense DCLRE1C variant.

PCR used 60 Vbeta primers and 13 Jbeta primers. TCRdb's table, derived via immunoSEQ multiplex PCR, lists solely in-frame clones and lacks some. The sample has 110,000 to 150,000 clones, around 84% seen once. From germline, CDR1 is LNHNV and CDR2 YYDKDF (reference sequence). J gave up 7 bases and V 10 bases, and 15 bases lay outside the gene matches. CDR3 size: 14 residues. V usage is TRBV15 and J usage is TRBJ2-5; 7 nucleotides match TRBD2. Sample: PBMCs. This clonotype was sampled from a boy aged 2 to 10 in good health and CMV-seronegative. CDR3: CAIALWWGGTTQYF. CDR3 nucleotides: TGTGCCATCGCGCTATGGTGGGGAGGGACGACCCAGTACTTC.